This T cell receptor (beta chain) came from a study of cytomegalovirus exposure and HLA in healthy donors. Study details: The approximately 690 first-cohort repertoires and the 95 to 150 validation repertoires shared the same platform, a later analysis reported.

Clones were sequenced by immunoSEQ multiplex PCR, and TCRdb holds only the in-frame ones, with some missing. There are approximately 260,000 clones in the sample; 70% to 90% occur only once, and around 1.2% lies in the top ten. The CDR3 consists of 14 residues. CDR1 and CDR2 from the germline V gene are GTSNPN and SVGIG (reference sequence). V lost 3 bases to trimming and J lost 7 bases, with 18 bases between them. Sequencing was performed on PBMCs. The sequence derives from a woman aged 25 to 39 in good health and CMV-seropositive. This chain connects TRBV30 to TRBJ1-2; D possibly corresponds to TRBD1 (6 bases). CDR3 coding DNA: TGTGCCTGGAGGGGGGTAGGGGGACGATCTGGCTACACCTTC. Its translation: CAWRGVGGRSGYTF.